Shown below are 32 T cell receptor beta chains from a single sample sequenced in a study of blood T cell repertoires in COVID-19. Assay used: immunoSEQ multiplex PCR; TCRdb lists only in-frame clones, some missing. The sample consists of hundreds of thousands of clones, around nine tenths of them appearing once. The sample taken for sequencing was PBMCs or T cells enriched from blood (not recorded which). All receptors come from a woman aged 45-65 years with acute COVID-19.

A word on this clone: Mismatch with germline at one junction end may stem from a read error. V and J are TRBV19 and TRBJ2-5; D is uncertain. CDR3 size: 13 residues. Germline CDR1 reads LNHDA; CDR2 reads SQIVND (reference sequence). CDR3 in amino acids: CASSIVGGEAQYF. CDR3 DNA sequence: TGTGCCAGTAGTATAGTAGGTGGAGAGGCCCAGTACTTC.

The gene calls are TRBV7-6 and TRBJ2-5; maybe TRBD1 (6 bases). Looked up from germline, CDR1 is SGHVS and CDR2 is FNYEAQ. The V gene lost 5 bases and the J gene lost 4 bases, with 17 bases spanning the gap. CDR3 length: 15 amino acids. The DNA of the CDR3 is TGTGCCAGCAGCCAAACCCTACAGGGCGGAGAGACCCAGTACTTC. Its protein is CASSQTLQGGETQYF.

The chain combines TRBV2 with TRBJ2-5, with D perhaps matching TRBD1 (6 bases). Trimming shortened V by 11 bases and J by 1 base, and 14 bases separated the two germline ends. The CDR3 runs 13 residues. CDR1 is SNHLY, CDR2 FYNNEI, per germline. CDR3 DNA: TGTGCCCTAATCCCCAGGGGCCAAGAGACCCAGTACTTC. As protein: CALIPRGQETQYF.

The chain has TRBV7-8 and TRBJ1-5, with 8 bases matching TRBD1. V gave up 4 bases and J gave up 7 bases; unmatched junction bases: 15. The CDR3 is 17 amino acids. Germline CDR1 is SGHVS and CDR2 is FQNEAQ. The CDR3 region is CASSSRRAGQGGQPQHF. The CDR3 coding sequence is TGTGCCAGCAGCTCACGACGCGCAGGACAGGGCGGGCAGCCCCAGCATTTT.

This clone has a single count. The V call is TRBV27, the J call TRBJ2-7; TRBD1 aligns across 8 bases. The CDR3 covers 13 residues. The ends lost 11 bases at V and 1 base at J; junction bases unmatched: 7. From germline, CDR1 is MNHEY and CDR2 SMNVEV (reference sequence). The CDR3 protein is CASLGQGSYEQYF. Here the CDR3 DNA reads TGTGCCTCCTTAGGACAGGGATCCTACGAGCAGTACTTC.

This chain connects TRBV30 to TRBJ2-2; D is possibly TRBD1 (6 bases). Germline lookup yields CDR1 GTSNPN and CDR2 SVGIG (reference sequence). The CDR3 covers 16 residues. V dropped 5 bases and J dropped 4 bases, with 20 bases sitting between them. The CDR3 sequence: CAWGNPGQQVTGELFF. In nucleotides, the CDR3 is TGTGCCTGGGGCAATCCGGGACAACAAGTCACCGGGGAGCTGTTTTTT. Together with reference TRBV30 and TRBJ2-2, the CDR3 gives the full variable domain: SQTIHQWPATLVQPVGSPLSLECTVEGTSNPNLYWYRQAAGRGLQLLFYSVGIGQISSEVPQNLSASRPQDRQFILSSKKLLLSDSGFYLCAWGNPGQQVTGELFFGEGSRLTVL.

V gene TRBV19 combines with J gene TRBJ2-6; no firm D call. The V gene lost 1 base and the J gene lost 0 bases, with 7 bases spanning the gap. Germline-derived CDR1 and CDR2 are LNHDA and SQIVND (reference sequence). The CDR3 runs to 16 residues. CDR3 loop: CASSIAGRSGANVLTF. The DNA for the CDR3 is TGTGCCAGTAGTATAGCGGGTCGCTCTGGGGCCAACGTCCTGACTTTC. The variable domain in full, completed from reference TRBV19 and TRBJ2-6, reads DGGITQSPKYLFRKEGQNVTLSCEQNLNHDAMYWYRQDPGQGLRLIYYSQIVNDFQKGDIAEGYSVSREKKESFPLTVTSAQKNPTAFYLCASSIAGRSGANVLTFGAGSRLTVL.

This chain uses TRBV7-6 with TRBJ1-4; TRBD1 matches at 12 bases. The CDR3 has 17 residues. V was clipped by 2 bases and J by 10 bases; unmatched bases: 11. In germline, CDR1 is SGHVS, CDR2 FNYEAQ. In DNA form, the CDR3 reads TGTGCCAGCAGCTTAACCGGGACAGGGGGCGTTAACGGAAAACTGTTTTTT. This codes for CASSLTGTGGVNGKLFF.

The rearrangement links TRBV27 to TRBJ2-1, with 8 bases that match TRBD1. Germline values: CDR1 MNHEY, CDR2 SMNVEV (reference sequence). This CDR3 has 14 amino acids. J gave up 3 bases and V 5 bases, and 3 bases lay outside the gene matches. The CDR3 bases are TGTGCCAGCAGTCCCGGGACAGGCTACAATGAGCAGTTCTTC. Its protein product is CASSPGTGYNEQFF.

The rearrangement joins TRBV6-5 to TRBJ1-3; D ambiguous. Germline values: CDR1 MNHEY, CDR2 SVGAGI. V shed 7 bases and J shed 4 bases, with 14 bases lying between them. The CDR3 has 14 residues. The CDR3: CASTYEGSGNTIYF. The CDR3 DNA reads TGTGCCAGCACCTATGAGGGATCAGGAAACACCATATATTTT.

The CDR3 coding sequence is TGTGCCAGCAGTGTCAACAGGGGGGGCACCGGGGAGCTGTTTTTT. Translated: CASSVNRGGTGELFF. This rearrangement joins TRBV27 to TRBJ2-2; a weak D match, TRBD1 (8 bases). V dropped 5 bases and J dropped 4 bases, with 14 bases sitting between them. Per germline, CDR1 MNHEY and CDR2 SMNVEV (reference sequence). This CDR3 has 15 residues.

The chain is built from TRBV10-1 and TRBJ2-6; 10 bases match TRBD1. J was trimmed by 2 bases and V by 0 bases; bases with no gene match: 7. Germline CDR1 reads WNHNN; CDR2 reads SYGVQD (reference sequence). This CDR3 comprises 19 residues. The CDR3 here is CASSESGGGTGAGANVLTF. The CDR3 nucleotides are TGCGCCAGCAGTGAGTCGGGAGGGGGGACAGGGGCTGGGGCCAACGTCCTGACTTTC.

This clone was observed a few times. The V call is TRBV28, the J call TRBJ1-2; D possibly corresponds to TRBD1 (6 bases). Between the trimmed V and J ends, which lost 4 bases and 1 base, there was a span of 13 bases. The CDR3 loop spans 15 amino acids. In germline, CDR1 is MDHEN, CDR2 SYDVKM. DNA for the CDR3: TGTGCCAGCAGTTCCGCAGGGGCCCGTAACTATGGCTACACCTTC. Its translation: CASSSAGARNYGYTF.

V and J are TRBV9 and TRBJ1-6; TRBD1 is a possible D gene (5 bases). The CDR3 has 16 residues. Germline CDR1 and CDR2: SGDLS and YYNGEE. Trimming cost V 4 bases and J 0 bases, with 11 bases left between them. CDR3 in amino acids: CASSLGPSSYNSPLHF. CDR3 sequence (DNA): TGTGCCAGCAGCCTGGGGCCGAGCTCCTATAATTCACCCCTCCACTTT. Full variable domain (rest looked up from reference TRBV9 and TRBJ1-6): DSGVTQTPKHLITATGQRVTLRCSPRSGDLSVYWYQQSLDQGLQFLIQYYNGEERAKGNILERFSAQQFPDLHSELNLSSLELGDSALYFCASSLGPSSYNSPLHFGNGTRLTVT.

The V and J genes are TRBV19 and TRBJ2-7; 13 bases map to TRBD2. Losses at the gene ends were 6 bases for V and 0 bases for J; bases not matched to a gene: 2. This CDR3 has 15 amino acids. Germline CDR1 LNHDA, CDR2 SQIVND (reference sequence). CDR3 amino acids: CASRGLAGTSYEQYF. The CDR3, as DNA: TGTGCCAGTAGGGGACTAGCGGGGACCTCCTACGAGCAGTACTTC.

This chain connects TRBV7-9 to TRBJ2-7, with 7 bases matching TRBD1. CDR3 length: 13 residues. V shed 2 bases and J 2 bases; nucleotides not matched to a gene: 0. Germline loops: CDR1 SEHNR, CDR2 FQNEAQ (reference sequence). The CDR3 DNA follows: TGTGCCAGCAGCTTAACAGGGGCCTACGAGCAGTACTTC. Amino acid sequence: CASSLTGAYEQYF.

This clone has just one count. The chain combines TRBV28 with TRBJ2-1; TRBD2 matches 14 bases. The CDR3 loop spans 17 amino acids. The J segment lost 5 bases and the V segment lost 4 bases, leaving 7 bases of the junction unmatched. CDR1 is MDHEN, CDR2 SYDVKM, per germline. The CDR3 sequence is CASSSHMTSGRDNEQFF. The CDR3 DNA sequence: TGTGCCAGCAGTTCCCATATGACTAGCGGGAGGGACAATGAGCAGTTCTTC.

The V and J genes are TRBV18 and TRBJ2-7; D might be TRBD2 (5 bases). The CDR3 spans 15 residues. From germline, CDR1 is KGHSH and CDR2 LQKENI. The ends were cut back, 2 bases at V and 6 bases at J, with 17 bases in the middle. The CDR3 loop is CASSPSEALNREQYF. The CDR3 DNA reads as TGTGCCAGCTCACCATCGGAGGCGTTAAACCGCGAGCAGTACTTC.

The CDR3 DNA is TGTGCCAGCAGCTTAGCGCGGTACGCAGATACGCAGTATTTT. This gives the protein CASSLARYADTQYF. The gene calls are TRBV7-2 and TRBJ2-3; D unclear. V gave up 0 bases and J gave up 4 bases, with 8 bases separating them. This CDR3 contains 14 residues. CDR1 SGHTA and CDR2 FQGNSA come from the germline V gene.

The V call is TRBV6-5, the J call TRBJ2-7, with TRBD1 matching 11 bases. The CDR3 is 13 amino acids. Germline V gene data show CDR1 as MNHEY and CDR2 as SVGAGI. J lost 2 bases, V lost 9 bases, and 3 bases had no gene match. DNA for the CDR3: TGTGCCAGTCAGGGACAGGGGGCCTACGAGCAGTACTTC. This translates into CASQGQGAYEQYF.

About this clone: Other DNA sequences within the sample encode an identical CDR3. The J gene is TRBJ2-7, the V gene TRBV19; TRBD2 is a possible D gene (6 bases). The CDR3 is made up of 14 amino acids. Germline lookup yields CDR1 LNHDA and CDR2 SQIVND (reference sequence). V lost 3 bases to trimming and J lost 0 bases, with 9 bases between them. Here the CDR3 reads CASSMYGGSYEQYF. The CDR3 DNA follows: TGTGCCAGTAGTATGTACGGGGGCTCCTACGAGCAGTACTTC.

V usage is TRBV12-5 and J usage is TRBJ2-1; D is unresolved. The CDR3 spans 13 residues. V lost 7 bases and J 13 bases, leaving 20 bases between the germline ends. CDR1 and CDR2 from the germline V gene are LGHNT and FRNRAP. CDR3 DNA: TGTGCTAGTGCCCCCCCGTCTAGAGAGGCCCAGTTCTTC. Translated, it gives CASAPPSREAQFF.

V and J are TRBV7-9 and TRBJ1-6; D ambiguous. Trimming cost V 5 bases and J 3 bases, with 8 bases left between them. The CDR3 sequence is 14 residues long. Germline lookup yields CDR1 SEHNR and CDR2 FQNEAQ (reference sequence). CDR3 bases: TGTGCCAGCAGCCCTTCTGTCTATAATTCACCCCTCCACTTT. Protein product: CASSPSVYNSPLHF. Together with reference TRBV7-9 and TRBJ1-6, the CDR3 gives the full variable domain: DTGVSQNPRHKITKRGQNVTFRCDPISEHNRLYWYRQTLGQGPEFLTYFQNEAQLEKSRLLSDRFSAERPKGSFSTLEIQRTEQGDSAMYLCASSPSVYNSPLHFGNGTRLTVT.

The rearrangement links TRBV27 to TRBJ2-1, with 16 positions matching TRBD2. The CDR3 runs 19 residues. V trimming: 6 bases; J trimming: 10 bases; junction bases outside the gene matches: 18. Germline CDR1 MNHEY, CDR2 SMNVEV (reference sequence). The CDR3 loop reads CASSRPPGLAGGHGGEQFF. For the CDR3, the DNA is TGTGCCAGCAGCCGCCCTCCGGGACTAGCGGGAGGGCACGGTGGGGAGCAGTTCTTC.

The genes are TRBV28 and TRBJ2-7; weak D call: TRBD2 (5 bases). CDR1 is MDHEN, CDR2 SYDVKM, per germline. The CDR3 covers 17 residues. Deletions cut 7 bases from V and 7 bases from J, with 29 bases between. The CDR3 region is CASTSPWPPAEGPEQYF. The CDR3, as DNA: TGTGCCAGCACCTCTCCCTGGCCGCCAGCGGAAGGGCCGGAGCAGTACTTC.

DNA of the CDR3: TGCGCCAGCAGCCCAGGACAAGGGGTCCCCGGGGAGCTGTTTTTT. Residues: CASSPGQGVPGELFF. The chain uses TRBV4-1 and TRBJ2-2, with D perhaps TRBD1 (5 bases). V gave up 4 bases and J gave up 6 bases, with 15 bases separating them. The CDR3 has 15 residues. Germline CDR1 and CDR2: MGHRA and YSYEKL.

The CDR3 nucleotides are TGTGCCAGCAGTGATTTAGTCTACGAGCAGTACTTC. Translation gives CASSDLVYEQYF. V gene TRBV2 combines with J gene TRBJ2-7, with D uncertain. The CDR3 sequence is 12 residues long. V was shortened by 3 bases and J by 3 bases, with 6 bases between the two germline ends. The germline V gene encodes CDR1 SNHLY and CDR2 FYNNEI.

The J gene is TRBJ2-5, the V gene TRBV9; TRBD1 might be the D (6 bases). The CDR3 extends over 15 amino acids. V dropped 0 bases and J dropped 1 base, with 10 bases sitting between them. CDR1 is SGDLS and CDR2 is YYNGEE in the germline V gene. CDR3 region: CASSVGGHPQETQYF. The CDR3 DNA follows: TGTGCCAGCAGCGTAGGGGGACACCCCCAAGAGACCCAGTACTTC.

This sequence joins TRBV5-1 and TRBJ2-5; D is possibly TRBD2 (6 bases). This CDR3 contains 16 residues. Trimming stripped 1 base from V and 2 bases from J, with 15 bases between. Germline CDR1 and CDR2: SGHRS and YFSETQ. The CDR3 sequence is CASSLSTRREQETQYF. DNA of the CDR3: TGCGCCAGCAGCTTGTCGACTAGGCGGGAACAAGAGACCCAGTACTTC.

The chain recombines TRBV14 with TRBJ1-1; D remains unclear. This CDR3 spans 12 amino acids. Trimming cost V 3 bases and J 5 bases, with 7 bases left between them. From germline, CDR1 is SGHDN and CDR2 FVKESK. CDR3 region: CASSHLRTEAFF. The CDR3, as DNA: TGTGCCAGCAGCCACCTGAGAACTGAAGCTTTCTTT.

This clone was counted once. The rearrangement joins TRBV6-5 to TRBJ1-4; D not resolved. This CDR3 contains 12 residues. Germline loops: CDR1 MNHEY, CDR2 SVGAGI. V was clipped by 8 bases and J by 8 bases, with 12 bases between them. CDR3 in amino acids: CASRREREKLFF. Written as DNA, the CDR3 is TGTGCCAGCCGGAGGGAGAGGGAAAAACTGTTTTTT.

The chain has TRBV30 and TRBJ2-7; D perhaps matches TRBD2 (5 bases). Trimming cost V 2 bases and J 4 bases, with 18 bases left between them. Germline assignment: CDR1 GTSNPN and CDR2 SVGIG (reference sequence). This CDR3 comprises 15 residues. The DNA for the CDR3 is TGTGCCTGGAGTCCCAACGGGGAAGGAAGATACGAGCAGTACTTC. It specifies CAWSPNGEGRYEQYF.